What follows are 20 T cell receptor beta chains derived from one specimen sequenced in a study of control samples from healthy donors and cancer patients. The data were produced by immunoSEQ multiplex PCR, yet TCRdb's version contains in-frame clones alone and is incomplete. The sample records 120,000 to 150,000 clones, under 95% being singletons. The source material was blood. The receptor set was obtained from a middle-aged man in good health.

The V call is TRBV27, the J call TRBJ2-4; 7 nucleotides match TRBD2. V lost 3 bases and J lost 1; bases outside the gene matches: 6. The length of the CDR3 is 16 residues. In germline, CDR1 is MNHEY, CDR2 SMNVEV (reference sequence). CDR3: CASSLGREWAKNIQYF. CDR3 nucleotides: TGTGCCAGCAGTTTGGGGCGGGAGTGGGCCAAAAACATTCAGTACTTC.

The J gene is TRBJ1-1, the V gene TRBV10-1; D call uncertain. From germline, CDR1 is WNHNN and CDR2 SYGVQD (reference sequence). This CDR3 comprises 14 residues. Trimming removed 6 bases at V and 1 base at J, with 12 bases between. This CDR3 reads CASSPGRENTEAFF. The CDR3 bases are TGCGCCAGCAGCCCCGGACGGGAGAACACTGAAGCTTTCTTT.

CDR3 bases: TGTGCCAGCAGCCAAGAAGGATGGCTAAGAAAAAACATTCAGTACTTC. Protein product: CASSQEGWLRKNIQYF. This sequence joins TRBV3-1 (or the pseudogene TRBV3-2) and TRBJ2-4; D not resolved. This CDR3 has 16 amino acids. Germline V gives CDR1 LGHDT, CDR2 YNNKEL (reference sequence). V was shortened by 0 bases and J by 4 bases, with 13 bases between the two germline ends.

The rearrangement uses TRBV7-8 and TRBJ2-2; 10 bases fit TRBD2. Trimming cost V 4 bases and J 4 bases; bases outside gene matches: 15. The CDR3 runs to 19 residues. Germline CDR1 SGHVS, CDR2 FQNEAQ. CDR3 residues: CASSSKSVRTSGSTGELFF. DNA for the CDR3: TGTGCCAGCAGCTCAAAGAGTGTACGGACTAGCGGATCCACCGGGGAGCTGTTTTTT.

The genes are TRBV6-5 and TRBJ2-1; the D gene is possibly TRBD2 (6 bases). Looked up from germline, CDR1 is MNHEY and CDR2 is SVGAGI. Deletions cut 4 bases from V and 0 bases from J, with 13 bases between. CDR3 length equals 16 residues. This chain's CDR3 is CASSSLAASSYNEQFF. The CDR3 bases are TGTGCCAGCAGTTCCTTAGCGGCAAGCTCCTACAATGAGCAGTTCTTC.

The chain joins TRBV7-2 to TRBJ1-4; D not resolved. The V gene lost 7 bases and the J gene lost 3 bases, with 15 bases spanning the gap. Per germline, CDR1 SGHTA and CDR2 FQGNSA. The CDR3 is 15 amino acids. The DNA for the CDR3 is TGTGCCAGCACCCTAGTAGGCAGCCCTAATGAAAAACTGTTTTTT. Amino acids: CASTLVGSPNEKLFF.

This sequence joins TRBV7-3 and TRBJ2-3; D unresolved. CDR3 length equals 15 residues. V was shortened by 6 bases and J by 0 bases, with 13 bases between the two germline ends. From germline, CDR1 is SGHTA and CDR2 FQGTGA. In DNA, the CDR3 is TGTGCCAGCAGTAACCCAACTACTAGCACAGATACGCAGTATTTT. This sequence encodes CASSNPTTSTDTQYF.

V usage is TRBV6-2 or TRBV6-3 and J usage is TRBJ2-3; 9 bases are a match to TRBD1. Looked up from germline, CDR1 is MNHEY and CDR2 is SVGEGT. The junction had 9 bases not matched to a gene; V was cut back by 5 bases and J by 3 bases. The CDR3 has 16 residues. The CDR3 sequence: CASSHPRTGATDTQYF. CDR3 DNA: TGTGCCAGCAGTCATCCAAGGACAGGGGCAACAGATACGCAGTATTTT.

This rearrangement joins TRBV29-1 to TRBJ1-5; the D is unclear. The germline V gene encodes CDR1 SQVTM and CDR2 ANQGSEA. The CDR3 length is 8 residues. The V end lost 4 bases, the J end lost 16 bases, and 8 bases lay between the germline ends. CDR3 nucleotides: TGCAGCGTTGGGGAGGGACATTTT. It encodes CSVGEGHF.

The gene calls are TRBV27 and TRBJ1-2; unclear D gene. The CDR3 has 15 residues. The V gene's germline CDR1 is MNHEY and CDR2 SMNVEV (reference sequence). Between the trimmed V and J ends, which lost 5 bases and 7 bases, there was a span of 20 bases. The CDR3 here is CASSPSARTRSGYTF. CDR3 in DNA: TGTGCCAGCAGTCCTTCCGCCAGGACCCGTAGTGGCTACACCTTC.

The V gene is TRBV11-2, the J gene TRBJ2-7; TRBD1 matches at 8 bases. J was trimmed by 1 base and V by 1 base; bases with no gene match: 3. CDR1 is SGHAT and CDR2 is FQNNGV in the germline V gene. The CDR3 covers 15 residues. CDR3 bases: TGTGCCAGCAGCTTAGGGACAGGGTTTTCCTACGAGCAGTACTTC. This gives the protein CASSLGTGFSYEQYF.

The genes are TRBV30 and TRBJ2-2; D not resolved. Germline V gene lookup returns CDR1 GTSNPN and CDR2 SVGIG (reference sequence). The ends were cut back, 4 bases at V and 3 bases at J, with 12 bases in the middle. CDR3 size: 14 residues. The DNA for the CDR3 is TGTGCCTGGAAAAAAAGAAGCGACACCGGGGAGCTGTTTTTT. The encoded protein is CAWKKRSDTGELFF.

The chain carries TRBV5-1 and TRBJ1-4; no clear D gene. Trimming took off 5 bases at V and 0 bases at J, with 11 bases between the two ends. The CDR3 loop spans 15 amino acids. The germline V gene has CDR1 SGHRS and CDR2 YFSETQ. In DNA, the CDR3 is TGCGCCAGCAGTCTCCGAGGTGCAACTAATGAAAAACTGTTTTTT. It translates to CASSLRGATNEKLFF.

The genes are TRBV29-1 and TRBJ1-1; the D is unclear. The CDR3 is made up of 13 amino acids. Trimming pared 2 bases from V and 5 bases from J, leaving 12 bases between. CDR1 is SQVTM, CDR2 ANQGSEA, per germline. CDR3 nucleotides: TGCAGCGTTGAAAGCAGTCAAGGGACTGAAGCTTTCTTT. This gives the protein CSVESSQGTEAFF.

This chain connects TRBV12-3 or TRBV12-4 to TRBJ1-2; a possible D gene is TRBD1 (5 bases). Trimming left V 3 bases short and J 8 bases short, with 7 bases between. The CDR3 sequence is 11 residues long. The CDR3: CASSLRGGYTF. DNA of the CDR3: TGTGCCAGCAGTTTGAGGGGCGGCTACACCTTC.

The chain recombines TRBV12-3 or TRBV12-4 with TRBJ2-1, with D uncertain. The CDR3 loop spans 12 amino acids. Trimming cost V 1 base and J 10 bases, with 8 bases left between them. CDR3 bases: TGTGCCAGCAGTTTAGTAACTTGGGAGCAGTTCTTC. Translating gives CASSLVTWEQFF.

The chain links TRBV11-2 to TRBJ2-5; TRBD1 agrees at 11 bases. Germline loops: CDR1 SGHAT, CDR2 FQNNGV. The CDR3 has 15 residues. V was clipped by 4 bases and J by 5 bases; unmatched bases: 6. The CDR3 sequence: CASSWGQGDIETQYF. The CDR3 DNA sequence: TGTGCCAGCAGCTGGGGACAGGGGGATATTGAGACCCAGTACTTC.

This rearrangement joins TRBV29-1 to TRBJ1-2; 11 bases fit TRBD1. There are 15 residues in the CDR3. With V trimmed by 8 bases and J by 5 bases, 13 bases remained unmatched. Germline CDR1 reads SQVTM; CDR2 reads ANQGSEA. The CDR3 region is CSFSRTGGPDYGYTF. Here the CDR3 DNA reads TGCAGCTTCTCGAGGACAGGGGGCCCGGATTATGGCTACACCTTC. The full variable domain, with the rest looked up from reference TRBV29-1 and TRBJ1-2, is SAVISQKPSRDICQRGTSLTIQCQVDSQVTMMFWYRQQPGQSLTLIATANQGSEATYESGFVIDKFPISRPNLTFSTLTVSNMSPEDSSIYLCSFSRTGGPDYGYTFGSGTRLTVV.

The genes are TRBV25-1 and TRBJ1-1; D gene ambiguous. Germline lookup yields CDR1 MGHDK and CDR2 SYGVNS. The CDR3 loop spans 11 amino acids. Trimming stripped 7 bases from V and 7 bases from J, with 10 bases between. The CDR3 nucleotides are TGTGCCAGCACAAGAGACCTTGAAGCTTTCTTT. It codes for CASTRDLEAFF. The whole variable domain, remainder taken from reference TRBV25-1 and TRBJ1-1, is EADIYQTPRYLVIGTGKKITLECSQTMGHDKMYWYQQDPGMELHLIHYSYGVNSTEKGDLSSESTVSRIRTEHFPLTLESARPSHTSQYLCASTRDLEAFFGQGTRLTVV.

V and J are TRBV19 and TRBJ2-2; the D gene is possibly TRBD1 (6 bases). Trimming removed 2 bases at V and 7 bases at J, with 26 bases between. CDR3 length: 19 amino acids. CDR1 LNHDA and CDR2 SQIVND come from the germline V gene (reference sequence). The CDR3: CASSIIPAGRQVGDGELFF. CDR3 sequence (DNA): TGTGCCAGTAGTATAATTCCGGCCGGGCGACAGGTCGGGGACGGGGAGCTGTTTTTT.